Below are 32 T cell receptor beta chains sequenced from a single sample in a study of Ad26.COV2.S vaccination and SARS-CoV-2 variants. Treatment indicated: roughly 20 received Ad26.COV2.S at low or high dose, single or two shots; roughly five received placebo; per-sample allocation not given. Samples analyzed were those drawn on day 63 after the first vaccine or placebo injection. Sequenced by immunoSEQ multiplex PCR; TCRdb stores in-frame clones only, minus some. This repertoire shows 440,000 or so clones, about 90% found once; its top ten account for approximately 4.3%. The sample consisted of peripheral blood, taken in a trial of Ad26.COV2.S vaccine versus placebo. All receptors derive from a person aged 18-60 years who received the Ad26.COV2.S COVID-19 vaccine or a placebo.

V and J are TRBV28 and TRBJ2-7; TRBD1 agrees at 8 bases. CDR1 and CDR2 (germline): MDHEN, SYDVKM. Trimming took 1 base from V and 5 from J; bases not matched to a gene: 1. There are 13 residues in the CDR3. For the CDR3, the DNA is TGTGCCAGCAGTTTATCAGGGGGCCACGAGCAGTACTTC. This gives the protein CASSLSGGHEQYF.

Here the CDR3 DNA reads TGTGCCAGTAGTATCCGGACAGTTAGCAATCAGCCCCAGCATTTT. Its protein product is CASSIRTVSNQPQHF. The V call is TRBV19, the J call TRBJ1-5; tentative D call: TRBD1 (6 bases). The V gene lost 3 bases and the J gene lost 0 bases, with 9 bases spanning the gap. The CDR3 runs to 15 residues. Germline V CDR1 and CDR2: LNHDA, SQIVND (reference sequence).

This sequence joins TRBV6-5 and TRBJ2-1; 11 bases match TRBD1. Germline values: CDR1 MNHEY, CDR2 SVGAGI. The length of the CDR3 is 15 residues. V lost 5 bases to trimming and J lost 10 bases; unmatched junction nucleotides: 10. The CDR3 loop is CASSRGTGGPGEQFF. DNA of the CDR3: TGTGCCAGCAGTCGCGGGACAGGGGGGCCGGGGGAGCAGTTCTTC.

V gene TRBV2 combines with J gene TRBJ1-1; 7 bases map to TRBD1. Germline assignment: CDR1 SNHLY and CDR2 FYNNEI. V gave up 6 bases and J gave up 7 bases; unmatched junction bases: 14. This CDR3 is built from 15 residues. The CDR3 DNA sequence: TGTGCCAGCAGCCCCTCTACAGGGGCGAGTCATGAAGCTTTCTTT. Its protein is CASSPSTGASHEAFF.

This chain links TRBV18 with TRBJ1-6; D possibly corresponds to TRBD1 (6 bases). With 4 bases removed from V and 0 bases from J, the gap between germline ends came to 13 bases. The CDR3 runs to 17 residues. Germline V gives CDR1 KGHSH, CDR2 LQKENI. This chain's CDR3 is CASSQRTVHSYNSPLHF. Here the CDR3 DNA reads TGTGCCAGCTCACAACGGACAGTACACTCCTATAATTCACCCCTCCACTTT. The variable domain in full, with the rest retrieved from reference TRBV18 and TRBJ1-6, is NAGVMQNPRHLVRRRGQEARLRCSPMKGHSHVYWYRQLPEEGLKFMVYLQKENIIDESGMPKERFSAEFPKEGPSILRIQQVVRGDSAAYFCASSQRTVHSYNSPLHFGNGTRLTVT.

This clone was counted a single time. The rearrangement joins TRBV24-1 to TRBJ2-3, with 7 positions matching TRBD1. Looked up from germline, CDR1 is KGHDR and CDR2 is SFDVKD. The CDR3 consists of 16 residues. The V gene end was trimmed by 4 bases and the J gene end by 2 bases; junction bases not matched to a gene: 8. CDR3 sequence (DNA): TGTGCCACCAGTGACCCGGGACAGAGCTACACAGATACGCAGTATTTT. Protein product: CATSDPGQSYTDTQYF.

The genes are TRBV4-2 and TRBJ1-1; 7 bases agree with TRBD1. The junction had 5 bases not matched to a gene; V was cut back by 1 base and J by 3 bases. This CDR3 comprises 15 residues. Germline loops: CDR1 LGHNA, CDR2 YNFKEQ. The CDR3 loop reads CASSQAGGGHTEAFF. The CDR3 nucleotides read TGTGCCAGCAGCCAAGCGGGAGGGGGCCACACTGAAGCTTTCTTT.

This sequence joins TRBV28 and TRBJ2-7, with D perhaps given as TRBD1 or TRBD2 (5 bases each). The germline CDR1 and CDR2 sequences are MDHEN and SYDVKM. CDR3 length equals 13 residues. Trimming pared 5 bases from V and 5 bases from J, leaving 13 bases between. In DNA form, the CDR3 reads TGTGCCAGCAGTGACGGGACGGCGGACGAGCAGTACTTC. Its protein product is CASSDGTADEQYF.

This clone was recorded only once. As DNA, the CDR3 is TGCGCCAGCAGCCAAGATACGGGGGAGGGCCTAAATGAGCAGTTCTTC. Its translation is CASSQDTGEGLNEQFF. V is TRBV4-1 and J is TRBJ2-1, with TRBD2 matching over 7 bases. After removal of 0 bases from V and 7 bases from J, the junction contained 9 bases not matched to a gene. The CDR3 extends over 16 amino acids. CDR1 and CDR2 (germline): MGHRA, YSYEKL.

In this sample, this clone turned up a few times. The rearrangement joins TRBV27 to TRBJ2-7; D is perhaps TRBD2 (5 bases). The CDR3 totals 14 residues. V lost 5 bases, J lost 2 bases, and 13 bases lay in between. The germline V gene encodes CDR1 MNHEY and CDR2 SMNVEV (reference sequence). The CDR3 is CASSRLAPPYEQYF. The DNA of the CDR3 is TGTGCCAGCAGTCGTCTAGCCCCACCCTACGAGCAGTACTTC.

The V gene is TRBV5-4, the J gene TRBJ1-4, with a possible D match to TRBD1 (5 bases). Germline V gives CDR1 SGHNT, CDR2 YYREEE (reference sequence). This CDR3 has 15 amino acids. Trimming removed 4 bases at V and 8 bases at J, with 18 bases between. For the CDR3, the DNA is TGTGCCAGCAGCGCCGGGACTGACTCGGTGGAAAAACTGTTTTTT. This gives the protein CASSAGTDSVEKLFF.

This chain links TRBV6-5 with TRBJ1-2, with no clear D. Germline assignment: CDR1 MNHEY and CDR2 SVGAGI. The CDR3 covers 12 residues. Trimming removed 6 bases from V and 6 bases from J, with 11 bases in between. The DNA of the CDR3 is TGTGCCAGCAGCTATAACGCAAATGGCTACACCTTC. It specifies CASSYNANGYTF.

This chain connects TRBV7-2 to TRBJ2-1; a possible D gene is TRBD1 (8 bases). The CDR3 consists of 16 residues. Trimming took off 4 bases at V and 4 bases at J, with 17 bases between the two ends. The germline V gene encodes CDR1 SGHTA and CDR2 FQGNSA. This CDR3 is CASSSYGQGLYNEQFF. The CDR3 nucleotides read TGTGCCAGCAGCTCCTACGGACAGGGACTATACAATGAGCAGTTCTTC.

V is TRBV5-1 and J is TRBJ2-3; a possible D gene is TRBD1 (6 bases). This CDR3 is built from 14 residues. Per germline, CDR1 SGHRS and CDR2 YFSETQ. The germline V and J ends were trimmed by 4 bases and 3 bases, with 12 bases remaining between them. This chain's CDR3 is CASSQRTVTDTQYF. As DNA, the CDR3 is TGCGCCAGCAGCCAGAGGACAGTTACAGATACGCAGTATTTT.

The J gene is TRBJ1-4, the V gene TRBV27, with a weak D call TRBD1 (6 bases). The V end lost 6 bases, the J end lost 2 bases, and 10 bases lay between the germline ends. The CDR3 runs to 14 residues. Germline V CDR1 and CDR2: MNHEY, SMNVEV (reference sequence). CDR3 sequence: CASRGTGTNEKLFF. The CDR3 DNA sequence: TGTGCCAGCAGGGGTACAGGGACTAATGAAAAACTGTTTTTT.

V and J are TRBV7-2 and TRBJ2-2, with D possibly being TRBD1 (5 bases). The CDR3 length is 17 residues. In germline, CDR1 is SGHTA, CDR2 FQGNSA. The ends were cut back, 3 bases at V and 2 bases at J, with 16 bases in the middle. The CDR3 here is CASSLRRGQSNTGELFF. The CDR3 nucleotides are TGTGCCAGCAGCTTGCGTCGTGGACAATCTAACACCGGGGAGCTGTTTTTT.

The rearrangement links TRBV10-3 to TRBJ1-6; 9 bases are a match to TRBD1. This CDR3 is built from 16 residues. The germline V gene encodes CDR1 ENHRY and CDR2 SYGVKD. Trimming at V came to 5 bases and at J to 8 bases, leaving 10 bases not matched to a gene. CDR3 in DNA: TGTGCCATCAGTAAATCCGGGACAGGGAATGATTCACCCCTCCACTTT. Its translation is CAISKSGTGNDSPLHF.

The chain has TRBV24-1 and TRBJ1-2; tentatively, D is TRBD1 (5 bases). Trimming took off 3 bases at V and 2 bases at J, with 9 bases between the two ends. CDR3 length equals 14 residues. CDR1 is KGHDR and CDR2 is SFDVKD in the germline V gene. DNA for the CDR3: TGTGCCACCAGTGATACGACAGAGAACTATGGCTACACCTTC. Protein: CATSDTTENYGYTF.

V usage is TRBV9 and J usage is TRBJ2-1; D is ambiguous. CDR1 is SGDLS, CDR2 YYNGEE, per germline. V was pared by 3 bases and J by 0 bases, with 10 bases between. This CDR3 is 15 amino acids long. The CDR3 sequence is CASSGPNPSYNEQFF. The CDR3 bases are TGTGCCAGCAGCGGACCTAACCCCTCCTACAATGAGCAGTTCTTC.

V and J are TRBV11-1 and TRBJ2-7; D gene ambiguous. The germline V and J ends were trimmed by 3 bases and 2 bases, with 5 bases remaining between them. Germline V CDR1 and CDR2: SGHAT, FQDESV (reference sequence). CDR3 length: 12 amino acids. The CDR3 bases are TGTGCCAGCAGCTTTCAGACCTACGAGCAGTACTTC. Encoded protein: CASSFQTYEQYF. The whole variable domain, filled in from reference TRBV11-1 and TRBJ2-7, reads EAEVAQSPRYKITEKSQAVAFWCDPISGHATLYWYRQILGQGPELLVQFQDESVVDDSQLPKDRFSAERLKGVDSTLKIQPAELGDSAMYLCASSFQTYEQYFGPGTRLTVT.

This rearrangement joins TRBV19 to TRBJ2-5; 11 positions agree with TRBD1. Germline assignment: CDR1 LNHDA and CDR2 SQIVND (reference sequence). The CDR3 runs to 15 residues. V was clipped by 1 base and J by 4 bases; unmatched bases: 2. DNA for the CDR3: TGTGCCAGTAGTATAGGGGGGACAGGGGGAGAGACCCAGTACTTC. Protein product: CASSIGGTGGETQYF.

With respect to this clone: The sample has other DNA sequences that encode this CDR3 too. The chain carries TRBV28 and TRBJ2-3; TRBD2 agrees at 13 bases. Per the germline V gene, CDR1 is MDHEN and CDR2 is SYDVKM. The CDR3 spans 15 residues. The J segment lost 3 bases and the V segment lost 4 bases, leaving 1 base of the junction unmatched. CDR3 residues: CASSSGLAGTDTQYF. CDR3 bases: TGTGCCAGCAGTTCGGGACTAGCGGGGACAGATACGCAGTATTTT. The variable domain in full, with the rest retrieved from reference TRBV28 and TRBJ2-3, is DVKVTQSSRYLVKRTGEKVFLECVQDMDHENMFWYRQDPGLGLRLIYFSYDVKMKEKGDIPEGYSVSREKKERFSLILESASTNQTSMYLCASSSGLAGTDTQYFGPGTRLTVL.

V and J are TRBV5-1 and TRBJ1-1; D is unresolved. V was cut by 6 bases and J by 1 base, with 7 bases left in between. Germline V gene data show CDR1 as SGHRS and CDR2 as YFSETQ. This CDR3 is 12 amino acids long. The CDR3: CASTTGNTEAFF. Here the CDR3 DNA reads TGCGCCAGCACAACGGGGAACACTGAAGCTTTCTTT.

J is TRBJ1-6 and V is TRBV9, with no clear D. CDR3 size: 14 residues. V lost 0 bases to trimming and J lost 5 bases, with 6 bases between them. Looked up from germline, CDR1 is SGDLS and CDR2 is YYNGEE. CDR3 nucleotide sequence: TGTGCCAGCAGCGTAGATACGAATAATTCACCCCTCCACTTT. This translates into CASSVDTNNSPLHF.

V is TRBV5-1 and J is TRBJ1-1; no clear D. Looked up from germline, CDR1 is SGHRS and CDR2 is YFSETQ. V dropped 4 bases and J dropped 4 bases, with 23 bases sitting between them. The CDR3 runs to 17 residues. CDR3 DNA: TGCGCCAGCAGCCTGGAGGGTTGGGGAACCGGTAGCACTGAAGCTTTCTTT. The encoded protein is CASSLEGWGTGSTEAFF.

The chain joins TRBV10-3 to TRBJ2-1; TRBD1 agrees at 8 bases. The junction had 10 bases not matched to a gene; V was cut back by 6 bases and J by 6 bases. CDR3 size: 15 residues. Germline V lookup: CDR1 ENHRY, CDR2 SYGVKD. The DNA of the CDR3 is TGTGCCATCAGGGCTGGACAGGGTGAGGTCAATGAGCAGTTCTTC. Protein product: CAIRAGQGEVNEQFF.

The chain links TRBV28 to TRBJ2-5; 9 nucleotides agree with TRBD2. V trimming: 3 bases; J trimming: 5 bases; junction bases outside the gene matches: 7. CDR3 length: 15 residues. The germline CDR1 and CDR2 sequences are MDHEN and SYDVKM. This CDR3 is CASSLREGAKETQYF. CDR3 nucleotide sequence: TGTGCCAGCAGTTTGCGGGAGGGGGCCAAGGAGACCCAGTACTTC.

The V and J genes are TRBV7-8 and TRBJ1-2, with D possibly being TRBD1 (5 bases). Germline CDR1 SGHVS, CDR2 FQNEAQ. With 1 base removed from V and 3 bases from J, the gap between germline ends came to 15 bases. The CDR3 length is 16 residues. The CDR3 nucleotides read TGTGCCAGCAGCTTAGGAAATTTGGGGGAACACTATGGCTACACCTTC. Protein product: CASSLGNLGEHYGYTF.

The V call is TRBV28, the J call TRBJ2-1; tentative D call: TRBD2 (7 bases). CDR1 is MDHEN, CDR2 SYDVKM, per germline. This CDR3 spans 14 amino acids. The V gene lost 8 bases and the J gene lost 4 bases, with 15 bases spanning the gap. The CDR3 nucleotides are TGTGCCAGCGTCGGCGGGGGCCTTTACAATGAGCAGTTCTTC. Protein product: CASVGGGLYNEQFF.

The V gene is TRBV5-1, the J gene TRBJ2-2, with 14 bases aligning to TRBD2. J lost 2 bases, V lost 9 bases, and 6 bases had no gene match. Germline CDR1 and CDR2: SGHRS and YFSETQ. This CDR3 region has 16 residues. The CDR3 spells CATGGLAGGNTGELFF. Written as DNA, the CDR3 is TGCGCCACCGGAGGACTAGCGGGAGGAAACACCGGGGAGCTGTTTTTT.

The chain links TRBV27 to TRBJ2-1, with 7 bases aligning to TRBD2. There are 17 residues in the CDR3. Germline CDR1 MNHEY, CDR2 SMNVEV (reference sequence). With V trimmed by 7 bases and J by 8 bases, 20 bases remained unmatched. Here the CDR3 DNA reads TGTGCCAGCACCTGCTTGGGAAGGCGGACTAGTTGCGATGAGCAGTTCTTC. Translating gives CASTCLGRRTSCDEQFF.

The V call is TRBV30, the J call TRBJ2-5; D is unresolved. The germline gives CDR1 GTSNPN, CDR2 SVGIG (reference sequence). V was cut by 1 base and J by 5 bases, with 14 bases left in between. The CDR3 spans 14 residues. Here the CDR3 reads CAWSAGSSGETQYF. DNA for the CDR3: TGTGCCTGGAGTGCGGGTTCCAGTGGGGAGACCCAGTACTTC.